This TCR beta chain comes out of a study of T-cell reconstitution after alpha-beta-depleted transplantation in children. Construction of the TCRbeta library involved unique molecular identifiers. TCRdb re-derived calls from the PCR reads in MiXCR, one entry per CDR3 protein. Among around 600,000 distinct CDR3 sequences, about 10% were seen once, and the ten largest hold less than 4.5%. V lost 6 bases and J lost 0, with 11 bases in between. This CDR3 comprises 14 residues. The germline CDR1 and CDR2 sequences are LNHDA and SQIVND (reference sequence). The source is a human donor who donated a stem cell graft to a child with acute myeloid leukemia. The chain recombines TRBV19 with TRBJ1-1, with D possibly being TRBD1 (6 bases). Specimen: PBMCs from the stem cell graft donor, collected from the stem cell graft. CDR3 in amino acids: CASRDSSMNTEAFF. The CDR3 DNA sequence: TGTGCCAGTAGGGACAGCTCCATGAACACTGAAGCTTTCTTT.